What follows are 9 T cell receptor beta chains derived from one specimen sequenced in a study of blood T cell repertoires in COVID-19. Some clones are missing from TCRdb's copy, which holds only in-frame ones; the method was immunoSEQ multiplex PCR. The sample contains 95,000 to 110,000 clones, more than 70% of which appear only once. Sequenced: peripheral blood. These receptor sequences come from a woman over 75 in a cohort sampled during active COVID-19.

The V call is TRBV27, the J call TRBJ1-2; 9 bases map to TRBD1. Germline V gene sequence: CDR1 MNHEY, CDR2 SMNVEV (reference sequence). V dropped 0 bases and J dropped 2; count of bases not matched to a gene: 1. There are 15 residues in the CDR3. CDR3 DNA: TGTGCCAGCAGTTTATCGGACAGGGGAAACTATGGCTACACCTTC. Its protein product is CASSLSDRGNYGYTF.

The chain is built from TRBV6-5 and TRBJ1-5, with 8 bases aligning to TRBD1. This CDR3 is 15 amino acids long. CDR1 is MNHEY and CDR2 is SVGAGI in the germline V gene. V shed 6 bases and J 4 bases; nucleotides not matched to a gene: 8. The CDR3 is CASSLGQGPNQPQHF. The DNA for the CDR3 is TGTGCCAGCAGCTTAGGACAGGGACCGAATCAGCCCCAGCATTTT.

This chain connects TRBV5-1 to TRBJ2-3; the D gene is possibly TRBD2 (6 bases). CDR1 and CDR2 (germline): SGHRS, YFSETQ. V gave up 4 bases and J gave up 2 bases, with 11 bases separating them. CDR3 length: 14 amino acids. The CDR3 here is CASSTGLTTDTQYF. The CDR3 DNA follows: TGCGCCAGCAGCACGGGACTTACCACAGATACGCAGTATTTT.

V usage is TRBV30 and J usage is TRBJ1-4; tentative D call: TRBD1 (6 bases). The germline V and J ends were trimmed by 3 bases and 0 bases, with 11 bases remaining between them. The germline CDR1 and CDR2 sequences are GTSNPN and SVGIG (reference sequence). This CDR3 has 15 amino acids. CDR3 protein: CAWSSTGSTNEKLFF. CDR3 bases: TGTGCCTGGAGCTCAACAGGGTCAACTAATGAAAAACTGTTTTTT.

V gene TRBV24-1 combines with J gene TRBJ1-5, with TRBD1 matching over 9 bases. Germline V gene lookup returns CDR1 KGHDR and CDR2 SFDVKD. V lost 5 bases to trimming and J lost 5 bases; unmatched junction nucleotides: 9. The CDR3 spans 16 residues. CDR3 nucleotides: TGTGCCACCAGTGGTGGGACAGGGACGACATATCAGCCCCAGCATTTT. Protein product: CATSGGTGTTYQPQHF.

The chain combines TRBV11-2 with TRBJ2-1; TRBD2 might be the D (5 bases). Trimming pared 5 bases from V and 6 bases from J, leaving 14 bases between. The CDR3 extends over 14 amino acids. Germline V gene data show CDR1 as SGHAT and CDR2 as FQNNGV. CDR3 sequence: CASSPPLRANEQFF. CDR3 nucleotide sequence: TGTGCCAGCAGCCCCCCCCTGAGGGCCAATGAGCAGTTCTTC. Supplemented by reference TRBV11-2 and TRBJ2-1, the full variable domain reads EAGVAQSPRYKIIEKRQSVAFWCNPISGHATLYWYQQILGQGPKLLIQFQNNGVVDDSQLPKDRFSAERLKGVDSTLKIQPAKLEDSAVYLCASSPPLRANEQFFGPGTRLTVL.

The chain has TRBV5-1 and TRBJ2-1; a weak D match, TRBD2 (5 bases). The CDR3 consists of 13 residues. The V gene lost 2 bases and the J gene lost 13 bases, with 16 bases spanning the gap. Per germline, CDR1 SGHRS and CDR2 YFSETQ. Here the CDR3 reads CASSLDTAGIQFF. CDR3 DNA: TGCGCCAGCAGCTTAGACACCGCCGGGATTCAGTTCTTC.

The chain is built from TRBV6-5 and TRBJ1-3, with D uncertain. CDR3 length: 14 amino acids. V lost 8 bases, J lost 2 bases, and 13 bases lay in between. Looked up from germline, CDR1 is MNHEY and CDR2 is SVGAGI. CDR3 nucleotide sequence: TGTGCCAGCCACCGAGGTCTAACTGGAAACACCATATATTTT. Encoded protein: CASHRGLTGNTIYF.

The genes are TRBV28 and TRBJ1-4, with D tentatively TRBD1 (6 bases). Trimming pared 2 bases from V and 5 bases from J, leaving 12 bases between. This CDR3 comprises 15 residues. CDR1 and CDR2 (germline): MDHEN, SYDVKM. The CDR3 region is CASSLNRVGNEKLFF. CDR3 coding DNA: TGTGCCAGCAGTTTAAACAGGGTGGGAAATGAAAAACTGTTTTTT.